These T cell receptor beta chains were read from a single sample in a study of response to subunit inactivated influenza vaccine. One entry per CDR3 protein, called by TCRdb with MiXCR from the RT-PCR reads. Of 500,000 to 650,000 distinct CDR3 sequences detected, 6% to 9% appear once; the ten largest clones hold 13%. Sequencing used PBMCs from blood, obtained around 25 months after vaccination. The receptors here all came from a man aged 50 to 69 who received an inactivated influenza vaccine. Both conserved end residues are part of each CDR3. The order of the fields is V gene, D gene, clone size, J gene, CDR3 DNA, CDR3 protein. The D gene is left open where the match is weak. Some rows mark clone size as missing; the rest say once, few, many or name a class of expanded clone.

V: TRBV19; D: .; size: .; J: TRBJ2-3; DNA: TGTGCCAGTAGTATAATCAGACCGGGGTTCACAGATACGCAGTATTTT; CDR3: CASSIIRPGFTDTQYF
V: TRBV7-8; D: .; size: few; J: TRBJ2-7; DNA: TGTGCCAGCAGCTTCTCGAGGTCAGGAGGGGCCTACGAGCAGTACTTC; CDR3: CASSFSRSGGAYEQYF
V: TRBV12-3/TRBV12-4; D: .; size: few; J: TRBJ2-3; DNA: TGTGCCAGCAGTGCCGGGGGGCAAACCACTAGCACAGATACGCAGTATTTT; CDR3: CASSAGGQTTSTDTQYF
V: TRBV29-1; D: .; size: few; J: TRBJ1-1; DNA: TGCAGCGTTGAATTGGGGCGAGCAGCTTTCTTT; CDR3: CSVELGRAAFF
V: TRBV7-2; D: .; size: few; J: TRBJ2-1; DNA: TGTGCCAGCAGCTCCCCCCGGGACTTGAACAATGAGCAGTTCTTC; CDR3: CASSSPRDLNNEQFF
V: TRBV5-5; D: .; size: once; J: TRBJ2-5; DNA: TGTGCCAGGAGCCCCGGCGGGGTTATAATTGATACCCAGTACTTC; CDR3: CARSPGGVIIDTQYF
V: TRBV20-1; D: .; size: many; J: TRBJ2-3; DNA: TGCAGTGCTTCCTTGGGGATGGGCACAGATACGCAGTATTTT; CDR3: CSASLGMGTDTQYF
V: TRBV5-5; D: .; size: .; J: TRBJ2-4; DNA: TGTGCCAGCAGCTTGGGAGGGACCCTTAACCGGATTCAGTACTTC; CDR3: CASSLGGTLNRIQYF
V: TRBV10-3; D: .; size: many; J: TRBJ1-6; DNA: TGTGCCATCAGTGAGGGGACGGCTTGGGGGTATTCACCCCTCCACTTT; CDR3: CAISEGTAWGYSPLHF
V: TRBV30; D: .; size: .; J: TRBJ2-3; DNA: TGTGCCTGGGGTTTCCGGACTCGGTCGGGAGATACGCAGTATTTT; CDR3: CAWGFRTRSGDTQYF
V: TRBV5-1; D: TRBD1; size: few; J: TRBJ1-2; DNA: TGCGCCAGCAGCCCCGGGACAGGGGTTCATGGCTACACCTTC; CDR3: CASSPGTGVHGYTF
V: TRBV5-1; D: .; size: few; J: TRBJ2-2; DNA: TGCGCCAGCAGCTACTCATACGCCGGGGAGCTGTTTTTT; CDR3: CASSYSYAGELFF
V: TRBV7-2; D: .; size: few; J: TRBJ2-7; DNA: TGTGCCAGCAGACGGGGTGGATCTCGCTACGAGCAGTACTTC; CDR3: CASRRGGSRYEQYF
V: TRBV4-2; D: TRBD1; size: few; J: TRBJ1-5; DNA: TGTGCCAGCAGCCAAGAGACCGGGACAGGGGTTCAGCCCCAGCATTTT; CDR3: CASSQETGTGVQPQHF
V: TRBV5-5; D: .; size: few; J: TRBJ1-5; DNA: TGTGCCAGCAGCTTCGGGCGACAAAACCAGCCCCAGCATTTT; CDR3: CASSFGRQNQPQHF
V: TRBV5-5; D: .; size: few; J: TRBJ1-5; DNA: TGTGCCAGCAGCCCGCCGGGGTCTTTGGACCAGCCCCAGCATTTT; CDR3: CASSPPGSLDQPQHF
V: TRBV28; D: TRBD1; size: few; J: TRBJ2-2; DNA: TGTGCCAGCAGTTTGGCGAGACAGGGGATGAGCACCGGGGAGCTGTTTTTT; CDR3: CASSLARQGMSTGELFF
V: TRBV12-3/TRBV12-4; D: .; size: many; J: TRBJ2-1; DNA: TGTGCCAGCAGCCTCCCCGCCTCTGAGCAGTTCTTC; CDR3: CASSLPASEQFF
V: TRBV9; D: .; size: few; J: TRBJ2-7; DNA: TGTGCCAGCAGCGACGACATCACCTACGAGCAGTACTTC; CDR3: CASSDDITYEQYF
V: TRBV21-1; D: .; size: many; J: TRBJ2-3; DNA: TGTGCCAGCAGCAAAGCGCGGTCAGTTGCCCGTAGGGGCACAGATACGCAGTATTTT; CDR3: CASSKARSVARRGTDTQYF
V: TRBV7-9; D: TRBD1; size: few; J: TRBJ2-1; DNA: TGTGCCAGCAGCTTATGGACAGGGGGAGGTAACAATGAGCAGTTCTTC; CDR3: CASSLWTGGGNNEQFF
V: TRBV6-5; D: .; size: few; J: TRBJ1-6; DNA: TGTGCCAGCAGTAACGAGAGTGATTCACCCCTCCACTTT; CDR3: CASSNESDSPLHF
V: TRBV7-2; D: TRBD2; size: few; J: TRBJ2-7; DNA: TGTGCCAGCAGCGGAGTCCCGGGACTAGCGGGATTCAGCGAGCAGTACTTC; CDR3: CASSGVPGLAGFSEQYF
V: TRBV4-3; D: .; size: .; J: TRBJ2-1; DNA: TGCGCCAGCAGCCAAGACAGGGGTTTAGGGAATGAGCAGTTCTTC; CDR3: CASSQDRGLGNEQFF
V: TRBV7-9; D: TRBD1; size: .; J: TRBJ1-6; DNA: TGTGCCAGCAGCTTAGAAGGGGGCGCAAATTCACCCCTCCACTTT; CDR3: CASSLEGGANSPLHF
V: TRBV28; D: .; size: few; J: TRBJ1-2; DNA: TGTGCCAGCAGTTGGCAGGGCTATGGCTACACCTTC; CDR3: CASSWQGYGYTF
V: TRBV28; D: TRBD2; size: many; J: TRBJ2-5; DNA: TGTGCCAGCAGTTCCGGGACTAGCGGGAGAGAGACCCAGTACTTC; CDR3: CASSSGTSGRETQYF
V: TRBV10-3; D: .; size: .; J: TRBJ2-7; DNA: TGTGCCATCTCCGTGGGGGCCGAGAGGCCTTACGAGCAGTACTTC; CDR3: CAISVGAERPYEQYF
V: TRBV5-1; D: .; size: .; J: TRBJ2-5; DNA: TGCGCCAGCAGCTTGGGGCAGGGAAGTTTCAGCACCCAGTACTTC; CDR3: CASSLGQGSFSTQYF
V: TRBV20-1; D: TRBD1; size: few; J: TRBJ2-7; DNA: TGCAGTGCTATCGCCGGGACAGCTTCGTACGAGCAGTACTTC; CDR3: CSAIAGTASYEQYF
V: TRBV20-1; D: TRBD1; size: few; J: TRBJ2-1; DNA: TGCAGTGCTAACTTATGGCAGGGGGCTTTCGATGAGCAGTTCTTC; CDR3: CSANLWQGAFDEQFF
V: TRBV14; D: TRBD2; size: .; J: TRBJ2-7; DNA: TGTGCCAGCAGCCAAGAGATTCTAGCGGGAGCCTCTCTCGAGCAGTACTTC; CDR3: CASSQEILAGASLEQYF
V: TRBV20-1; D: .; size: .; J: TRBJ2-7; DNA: TGCAGTGCTGGACTACAGCCTGGGGAGCAGTACTTC; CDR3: CSAGLQPGEQYF
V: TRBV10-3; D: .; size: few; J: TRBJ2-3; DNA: TGTGCCATCCGGCGGGCGGAGAGCACAGATACGCAGTATTTT; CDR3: CAIRRAESTDTQYF
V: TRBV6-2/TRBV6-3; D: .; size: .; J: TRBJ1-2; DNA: TGTGCCAGCAGTTACCGTCAGAACTATGGCTACACCTTC; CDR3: CASSYRQNYGYTF
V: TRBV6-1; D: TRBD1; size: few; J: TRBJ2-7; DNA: TGTGCCAGCAGCCGCTCCTCTCCGACAGGGGGCTCCTACGAGCAGTACTTC; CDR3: CASSRSSPTGGSYEQYF
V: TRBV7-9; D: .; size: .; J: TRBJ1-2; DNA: TGTGCCAGCAGCCGTTCTGGGGGCTTGGAGCATGGCTACACCTTC; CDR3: CASSRSGGLEHGYTF
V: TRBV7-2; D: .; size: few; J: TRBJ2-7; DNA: TGTGCCAGCGGGGTCGTCGAGCAGTACTTC; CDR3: CASGVVEQYF
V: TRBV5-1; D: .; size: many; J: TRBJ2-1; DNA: TGCGCCAGCAGCTTGGGGCGGCTAGAGAACAATGAGCAGTTCTTC; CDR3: CASSLGRLENNEQFF
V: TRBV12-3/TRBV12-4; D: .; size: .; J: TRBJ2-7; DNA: TGTGCCAGCAGTTTAGCGGGCGCGGGGCATAACGAGCAGTACTTC; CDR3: CASSLAGAGHNEQYF
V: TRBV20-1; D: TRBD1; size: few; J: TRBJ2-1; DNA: TGCAGTGCCACCGGACAGGGCTCCTACAATGAGCAGTTCTTC; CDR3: CSATGQGSYNEQFF
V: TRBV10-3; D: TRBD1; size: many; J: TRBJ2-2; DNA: TGTGCCATCAGTGAGTTGGGACAGGTGAACACCGGGGAGCTGTTTTTT; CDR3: CAISELGQVNTGELFF
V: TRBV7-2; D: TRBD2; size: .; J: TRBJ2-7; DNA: TGTGCCAGCAGCTTCGCGGGGGTTCTGGAGCAGTACTTC; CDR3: CASSFAGVLEQYF
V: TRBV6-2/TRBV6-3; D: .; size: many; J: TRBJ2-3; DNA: TGTGCCAGCAGTTACTCGGATACGCAGTATTTT; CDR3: CASSYSDTQYF
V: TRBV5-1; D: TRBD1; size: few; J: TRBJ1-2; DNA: TGCGCCAGCAGCTTGGGGACAGGGGCGCCCGGGGGCTACACCTTC; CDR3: CASSLGTGAPGGYTF
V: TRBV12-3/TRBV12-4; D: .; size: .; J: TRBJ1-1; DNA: TGTGCCAGCAGTTTAGCTATACAGGGTCTTACTGAAGCTTTCTTT; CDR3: CASSLAIQGLTEAFF
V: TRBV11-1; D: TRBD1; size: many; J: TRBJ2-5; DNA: TGTGCCAGCAACCTACAGGGGGCGGAGACCCAGTACTTC; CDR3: CASNLQGAETQYF
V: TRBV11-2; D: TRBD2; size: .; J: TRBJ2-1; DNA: TGTGCCAGCAGCACCAACCTACTAGCGTATAGCTCCTACAATGAGCAGTTCTTC; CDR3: CASSTNLLAYSSYNEQFF
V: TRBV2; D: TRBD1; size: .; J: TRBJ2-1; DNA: TGTGCCAGCAGCGAGGGACAGGCCAATGAGCAGTTCTTC; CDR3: CASSEGQANEQFF